The clone carrying this TCR beta chain is a singleton in its sample. As yet, its antigen is unknown. These data come from a study of OX40 agonist ivuxolimab in advanced cancers. Clones were read by immunoSEQ multiplex PCR, and TCRdb kept only the in-frame ones, dropping some. Among some 43,000 clones listed, around 88% were seen once. Patients who had autoimmune disease history or got systemic immunosuppression were left out. Study-wide results and limits: Fewer expanded clones were found on average in CD4+ than in CD8+ T cells. Certain nonresponding patients likewise had low normalized T-cell clonal expansion. Dosing at 0.1 to 3.0 mg/kg was accompanied by clonal expansion of CD4+ and CD8+ blood T cells by week 6.

The V end was cut by 0 bases, the J end by 3 bases, with 7 bases between. The CDR3 is made up of 13 amino acids. CDR1 is SGHRS, CDR2 YFSETQ, per germline. The input for sequencing was CD4+ or CD8+ T cells sorted from blood, taken in a trial of the OX40 agonist ivuxolimab. The sequence was obtained from an adult with an advanced solid tumor such as melanoma, head and neck, liver or kidney cancer. The chain joins TRBV5-1 to TRBJ2-7; D not resolved. CDR3 residues: CASSLGLNYEQYV. In DNA, the CDR3 is TGCGCCAGCAGCTTGGGACTCAACTACGAGCAGTACGTC.